One T cell receptor (beta chain) is described in this entry. Exposed enrollees encountered a COVID-19 case at some point within 2 weeks before study entry. The sample belongs to a study of blood T cell repertoires in COVID-19. Between the trimmed V and J ends, which lost 4 bases and 6 bases, there was a span of 13 bases. The length of the CDR3 is 14 residues. Germline lookup yields CDR1 LGHDT and CDR2 YNNKEL (reference sequence). Sequenced by immunoSEQ multiplex PCR; TCRdb stores in-frame clones only, minus some. The table has about 300,000 clones, around nine tenths seen once; the top ten hold under 3.5%.

J is TRBJ2-1 and V is TRBV3-1 (or the pseudogene TRBV3-2); D remains ambiguous. Material: PBMCs or T cells enriched from blood (not recorded which). The sequence was collected from a woman between 45 and 60 years old who had been exposed to COVID-19. CDR3 loop: CASSPYLGSNEQFF. The CDR3 nucleotides are TGTGCCAGCAGCCCCTACCTGGGCTCCAATGAGCAGTTCTTC.